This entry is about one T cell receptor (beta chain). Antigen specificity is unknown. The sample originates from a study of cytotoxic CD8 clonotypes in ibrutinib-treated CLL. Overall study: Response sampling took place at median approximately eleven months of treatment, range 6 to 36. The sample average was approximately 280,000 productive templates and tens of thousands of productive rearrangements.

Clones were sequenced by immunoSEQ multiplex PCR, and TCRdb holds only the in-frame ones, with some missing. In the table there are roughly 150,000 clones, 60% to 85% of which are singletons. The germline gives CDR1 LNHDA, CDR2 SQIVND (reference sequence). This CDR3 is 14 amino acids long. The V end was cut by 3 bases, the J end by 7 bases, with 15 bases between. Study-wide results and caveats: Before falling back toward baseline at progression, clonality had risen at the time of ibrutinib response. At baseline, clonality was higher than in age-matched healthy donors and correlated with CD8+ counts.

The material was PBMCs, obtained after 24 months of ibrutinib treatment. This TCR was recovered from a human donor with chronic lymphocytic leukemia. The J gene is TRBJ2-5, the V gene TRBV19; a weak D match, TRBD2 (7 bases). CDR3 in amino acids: CASSIPGGGVTQYF. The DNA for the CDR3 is TGTGCCAGTAGTATTCCGGGGGGCGGCGTGACCCAGTACTTC.